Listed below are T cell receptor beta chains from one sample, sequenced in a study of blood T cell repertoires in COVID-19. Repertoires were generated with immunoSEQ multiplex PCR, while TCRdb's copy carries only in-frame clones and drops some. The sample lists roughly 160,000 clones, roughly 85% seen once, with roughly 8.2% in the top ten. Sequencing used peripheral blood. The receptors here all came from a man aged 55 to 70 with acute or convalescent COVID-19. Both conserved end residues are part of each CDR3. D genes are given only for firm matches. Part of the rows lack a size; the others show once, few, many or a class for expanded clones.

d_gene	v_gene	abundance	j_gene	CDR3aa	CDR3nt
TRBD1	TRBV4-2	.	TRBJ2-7	CASSQDSGTGSTKQYF	TGTGCCAGCAGCCAAGATAGTGGGACAGGGTCTACGAAGCAGTACTTC
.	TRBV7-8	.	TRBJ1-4	CASSLEGAGEKLFF	TGTGCCAGCAGCTTAGAAGGGGCCGGTGAAAAACTGTTTTTT
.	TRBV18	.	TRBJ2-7	CASSPSQHLTTYEQYF	TGTGCCAGCTCACCCTCTCAGCACCTGACAACCTACGAGCAGTACTTC
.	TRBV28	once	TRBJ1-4	CASSPPNEKLFF	TGTGCCAGCAGTCCCCCAAATGAAAAACTGTTTTTT
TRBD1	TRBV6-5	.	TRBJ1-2	CASRGTVSYGYTF	TGTGCCAGCAGAGGGACAGTCTCCTATGGCTACACCTTC
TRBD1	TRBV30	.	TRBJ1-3	CAWERTGAGNTIYF	TGTGCCTGGGAACGGACAGGGGCTGGAAACACCATATATTTT
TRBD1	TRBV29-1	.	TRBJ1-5	CSVAGTGDQPQHF	TGCAGCGTTGCCGGGACAGGGGACCAGCCCCAGCATTTT
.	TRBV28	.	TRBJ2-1	CASSYENRRNEQFF	TGTGCCAGCAGTTACGAAAACCGGAGGAATGAGCAGTTCTTC
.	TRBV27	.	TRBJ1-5	CASSVIGTPFQPQHF	TGTGCCAGCAGCGTGATAGGGACACCGTTTCAGCCCCAGCATTTT
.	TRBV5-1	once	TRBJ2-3	CASSLVGGTGDDTQYF	TGCGCCAGCAGCTTGGTTGGTGGGACTGGGGACGATACGCAGTATTTT
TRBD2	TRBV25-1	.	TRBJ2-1	CASSDISGSGEQFF	TGTGCCAGCAGTGATATTAGCGGGAGCGGTGAGCAGTTCTTC
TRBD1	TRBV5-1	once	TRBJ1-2	CASSPRQGLPGGYTF	TGCGCCAGCAGCCCCCGACAGGGCCTCCCGGGCGGCTACACCTTC
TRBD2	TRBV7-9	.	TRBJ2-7	CASSLVDSGFYEQYF	TGTGCCAGCAGCTTAGTTGATAGCGGGTTCTACGAGCAGTACTTC
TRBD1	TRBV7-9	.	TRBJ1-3	CASSLGTGNTIYF	TGTGCCAGCAGCTTAGGGACAGGCAACACCATATATTTT
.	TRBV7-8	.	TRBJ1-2	CASSLAARGHGYTF	TGTGCCAGCAGCTTAGCAGCCAGGGGACATGGCTACACCTTC
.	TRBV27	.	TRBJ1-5	CASSLLRGQPQHF	TGTGCCAGCAGTTTATTGCGGGGGCAGCCCCAGCATTTT
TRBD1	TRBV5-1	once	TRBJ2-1	CASSLAPGGSSSNEQFF	TGCGCCAGCAGCTTGGCCCCAGGGGGCAGCAGTAGCAATGAGCAGTTCTTC
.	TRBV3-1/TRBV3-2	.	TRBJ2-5	CASSQGGNRVETQYF	TGTGCCAGCAGCCAAGGGGGTAACAGGGTTGAGACCCAGTACTTC
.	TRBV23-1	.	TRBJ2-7	CASSLGESYEQYF	TGCGCCAGCAGTCTGGGAGAATCCTACGAGCAGTACTTC
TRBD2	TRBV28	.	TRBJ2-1	CASRRLAGVDEQFF	TGTGCCAGCAGGAGACTAGCGGGAGTGGATGAGCAGTTCTTC
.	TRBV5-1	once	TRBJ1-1	CASSVIPGQTEAFF	TGCGCCAGCAGCGTAATCCCGGGACAAACTGAAGCTTTCTTT
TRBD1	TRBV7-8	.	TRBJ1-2	CASSWTGGANYGYTF	TGTGCCAGCAGCTGGACAGGGGGAGCTAACTATGGCTACACCTTC
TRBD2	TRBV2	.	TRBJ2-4	CASSEGETSETIQYF	TGTGCCAGCAGTGAAGGAGAGACTAGCGAGACAATTCAGTACTTC
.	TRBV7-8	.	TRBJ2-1	CASSSDSPLYNEQFF	TGTGCCAGCAGCTCTGACAGTCCCCTATACAATGAGCAGTTCTTC
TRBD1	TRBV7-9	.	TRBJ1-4	CASSLSGQVNEKLFF	TGTGCCAGCAGCTTATCGGGACAGGTTAATGAAAAACTGTTTTTT
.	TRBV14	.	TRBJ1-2	CASSPRGATNYGYTF	TGTGCCAGCAGCCCTCGCGGGGCCACTAACTATGGCTACACCTTC
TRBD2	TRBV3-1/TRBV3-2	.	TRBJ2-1	CASSFGLAGGYEQFF	TGTGCCAGCAGCTTCGGACTAGCGGGAGGTTATGAGCAGTTCTTC